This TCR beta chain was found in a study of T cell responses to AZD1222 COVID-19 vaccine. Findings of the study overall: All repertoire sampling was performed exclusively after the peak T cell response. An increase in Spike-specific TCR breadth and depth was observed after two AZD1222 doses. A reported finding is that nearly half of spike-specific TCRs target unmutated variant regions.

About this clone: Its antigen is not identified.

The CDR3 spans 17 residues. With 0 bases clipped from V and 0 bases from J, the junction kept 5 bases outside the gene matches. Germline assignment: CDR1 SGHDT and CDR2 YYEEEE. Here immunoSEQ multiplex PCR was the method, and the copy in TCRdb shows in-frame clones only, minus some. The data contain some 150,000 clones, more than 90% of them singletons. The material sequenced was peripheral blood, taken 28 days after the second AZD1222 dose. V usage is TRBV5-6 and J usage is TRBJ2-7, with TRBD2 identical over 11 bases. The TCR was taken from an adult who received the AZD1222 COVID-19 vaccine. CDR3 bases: TGTGCCAGCAGCTTGGAGACTAGCGGGATTAGCTCCTACGAGCAGTACTTC. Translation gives CASSLETSGISSYEQYF. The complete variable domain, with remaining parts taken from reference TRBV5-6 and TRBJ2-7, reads DAGVTQSPTHLIKTRGQQVTLRCSPKSGHDTVSWYQQALGQGPQFIFQYYEEEERQRGNFPDRFSGHQFPNYSSELNVNALLLGDSALYLCASSLETSGISSYEQYFGPGTRLTVT.